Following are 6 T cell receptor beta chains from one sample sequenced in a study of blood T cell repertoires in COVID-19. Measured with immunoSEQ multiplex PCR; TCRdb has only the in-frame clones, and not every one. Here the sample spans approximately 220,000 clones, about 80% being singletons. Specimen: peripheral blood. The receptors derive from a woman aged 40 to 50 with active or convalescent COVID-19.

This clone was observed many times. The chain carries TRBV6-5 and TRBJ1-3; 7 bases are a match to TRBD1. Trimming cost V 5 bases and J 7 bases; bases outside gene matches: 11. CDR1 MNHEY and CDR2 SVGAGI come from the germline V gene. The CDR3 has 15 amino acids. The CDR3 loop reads CASSPWDSYGNTIYF. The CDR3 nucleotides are TGTGCCAGCAGTCCTTGGGACAGTTATGGGAACACCATATATTTT.

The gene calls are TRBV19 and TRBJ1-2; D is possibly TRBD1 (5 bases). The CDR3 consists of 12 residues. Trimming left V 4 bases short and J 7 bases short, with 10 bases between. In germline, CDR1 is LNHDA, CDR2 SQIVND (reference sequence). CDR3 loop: CASSSQGFGYTF. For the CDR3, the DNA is TGTGCCAGTAGTAGTCAGGGCTTTGGCTACACCTTC.

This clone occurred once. The CDR3 loop is CATSDFETSTDTQYF. The CDR3 nucleotides are TGTGCCACCAGTGATTTTGAGACTAGCACAGATACGCAGTATTTT. V usage is TRBV24-1 and J usage is TRBJ2-3, with no clear D. With 1 base removed from V and 0 bases from J, the gap between germline ends came to 7 bases. The CDR3 sequence is 15 residues long. From germline, CDR1 is KGHDR and CDR2 SFDVKD.

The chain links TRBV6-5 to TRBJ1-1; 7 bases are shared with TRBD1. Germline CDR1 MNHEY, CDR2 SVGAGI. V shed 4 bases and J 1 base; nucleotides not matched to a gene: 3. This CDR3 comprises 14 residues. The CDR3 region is CASSLQGSNTEAFF. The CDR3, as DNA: TGTGCCAGCAGTTTACAGGGGTCGAACACTGAAGCTTTCTTT.

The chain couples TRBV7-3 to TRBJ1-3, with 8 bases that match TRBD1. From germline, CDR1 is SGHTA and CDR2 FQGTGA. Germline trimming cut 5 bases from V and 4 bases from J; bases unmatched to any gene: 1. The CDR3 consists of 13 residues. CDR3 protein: CASSRQGGNTIYF. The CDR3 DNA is TGTGCCAGCAGCCGACAGGGGGGAAACACCATATATTTT.

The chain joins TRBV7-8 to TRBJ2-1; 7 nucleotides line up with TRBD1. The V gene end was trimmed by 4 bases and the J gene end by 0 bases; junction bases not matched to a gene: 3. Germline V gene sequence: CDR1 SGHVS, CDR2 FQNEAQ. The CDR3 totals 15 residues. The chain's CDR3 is CASSSRQGSYNEQFF. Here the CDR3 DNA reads TGTGCCAGCAGCTCCCGACAGGGCTCCTACAATGAGCAGTTCTTC.